Each of the 12 T cell receptor beta chains below was sequenced from the same sample in a study of shared clonotypes between healthy human individuals (dated by TCRdb to about 2020). Library preparation used the immunoSEQ multiplex PCR assay. TCRdb retrieved this table from immuneACCESS and kept in-frame rearrangements only. Not all clones are present; in checked studies, unresolved V genes account for under half, and no reason is known for the remainder. The sample profile shows 200,000 to 250,000 clones; about 69% of them were found once. Over 8.5% of the sample is held by the ten biggest clonotypes. Sequenced sample: memory CD4+ T cells sorted from blood. In the paper's terms, the cell subset or site label means: CD45RA-negative fraction. The receptors stem from a man aged 30 to 39 in good health.

This chain links TRBV18 with TRBJ2-1; D uncertain. CDR3 length: 14 amino acids. The germline V gene has CDR1 KGHSH and CDR2 LQKENI. Trimming left V 2 bases short and J 16 bases short, with 21 bases between. Written as DNA, the CDR3 is TGTGCCAGCTCACCAGCAAGAGATCCTCCCCCCTTATTCTTC. It specifies CASSPARDPPPLFF.

This sequence joins TRBV10-3 and TRBJ2-7, with D possibly TRBD1 on 7 matching bases. The germline V and J ends were trimmed by 7 bases and 0 bases, with 10 bases remaining between them. CDR1 ENHRY and CDR2 SYGVKD come from the germline V gene. The CDR3 loop spans 13 amino acids. The CDR3 nucleotides are TGTGCCATCAAGGAGGGGGCCTCCTACGAGCAGTACTTC. Protein: CAIKEGASYEQYF.

The V call is TRBV7-2, the J call TRBJ2-1; TRBD2 matches at 7 bases. The germline V gene has CDR1 SGHTA and CDR2 FQGNSA. The CDR3 is 17 amino acids. With V trimmed by 0 bases and J by 2 bases, 7 bases remained unmatched. The CDR3, as DNA: TGTGCCAGCAGCTTAGCGCCGAGCGGGGCTACCTACAATGAGCAGTTCTTC. The encoded protein is CASSLAPSGATYNEQFF.

The chain uses TRBV7-9 and TRBJ2-2; D is unresolved. Deletions cut 2 bases from V and 4 bases from J, with 20 bases between. This CDR3 region has 18 residues. From germline, CDR1 is SEHNR and CDR2 FQNEAQ (reference sequence). CDR3 sequence (DNA): TGTGCCAGCAGCTTACCAATAGTCCGGGTAGGACCCACCGGGGAGCTGTTTTTT. Amino acids: CASSLPIVRVGPTGELFF.

The J gene is TRBJ2-7, the V gene TRBV6-1; the D is unclear. Trimming pared 6 bases from V and 6 bases from J, leaving 12 bases between. Per the germline V gene, CDR1 is MNHNS and CDR2 is SASEGT. The CDR3 contains 12 residues. CDR3 sequence reads: CASSEVTREQYF. CDR3 bases: TGTGCCAGCAGCGAGGTTACACGCGAGCAGTACTTC.

The chain is built from TRBV11-2 and TRBJ2-7; 14 bases are shared with TRBD2. Trimming cost V 5 bases and J 0 bases; bases outside gene matches: 6. Germline V lookup: CDR1 SGHAT, CDR2 FQNNGV. The CDR3 runs 17 residues. The DNA for the CDR3 is TGTGCCAGCAGCCATTACGGGACTAGCGGGAGCTCCTACGAGCAGTACTTC. Translating gives CASSHYGTSGSSYEQYF.

Concerning this clone: This sample includes further DNA sequences coding for the same CDR3. This rearrangement joins TRBV29-1 to TRBJ1-5, with TRBD1 identical over 10 bases. Germline CDR1 and CDR2: SQVTM and ANQGSEA. The CDR3 extends over 12 amino acids. The trim removed 6 bases at V and 5 bases at J, leaving 1 base unmatched. The CDR3 is CSVGTGDQPQHF. The CDR3 coding sequence is TGCAGCGTGGGGACAGGGGATCAGCCCCAGCATTTT.

V and J are TRBV7-3 and TRBJ2-7, with D possibly matching TRBD1 (5 bases). Germline loops: CDR1 SGHTA, CDR2 FQGTGA. Trimming removed 6 bases from V and 4 bases from J, with 16 bases in between. The CDR3 runs 14 residues. The CDR3 is CASSTDPGPYEQYF. The CDR3 coding sequence is TGTGCCAGCAGTACAGACCCAGGGCCGTACGAGCAGTACTTC. The whole variable domain, remainder taken from reference TRBV7-3 and TRBJ2-7, is GAGVSQTPSNKVTEKGKYVELRCDPISGHTALYWYRQSLGQGPEFLIYFQGTGAADDSGLPNDRFFAVRPEGSVSTLKIQRTERGDSAVYLCASSTDPGPYEQYFGPGTRLTVT.

CDR3 region: CASSRLEQYF. The CDR3 nucleotides read TGTGCCAGCAGCCGACTCGAGCAGTACTTC. The chain has TRBV7-9 and TRBJ2-7; no definite D call. V lost 5 bases, J lost 6 bases, and 5 bases lay in between. Per germline, CDR1 SEHNR and CDR2 FQNEAQ (reference sequence). The CDR3 sequence is 10 residues long.

The chain is built from TRBV4-1 and TRBJ2-3; no reliable D call. The V and J ends lost 0 bases and 3 bases respectively, with 16 bases between them. Germline CDR1 is MGHRA and CDR2 is YSYEKL. The CDR3 has 17 residues. The CDR3 protein is CASSQDPSSRVTDTQYF. Here the CDR3 DNA reads TGCGCCAGCAGCCAAGATCCCTCAAGCCGGGTAACAGATACGCAGTATTTT.

This chain joins TRBV11-2 and TRBJ2-5; D possibly corresponds to TRBD1 (6 bases). Trimming removed 1 base at V and 3 bases at J, with 15 bases between. Per the germline V gene, CDR1 is SGHAT and CDR2 is FQNNGV. This CDR3 region has 16 residues. CDR3 DNA sequence: TGTGCCAGCAGCTTAGGGGCTGGCTGGACAGAAGAGACCCAGTACTTC. Its protein is CASSLGAGWTEETQYF.

J is TRBJ2-2 and V is TRBV13; D unclear. The CDR3 totals 14 residues. Per the germline V gene, CDR1 is PRHDT and CDR2 is FYEKMQ (reference sequence). V lost 6 bases and J 1 base, leaving 9 bases between the germline ends. CDR3 DNA: TGTGCCAGCAGAAGGACGATGAACACCGGGGAGCTGTTTTTT. Translated, it gives CASRRTMNTGELFF. The whole variable domain, remainder taken from reference TRBV13 and TRBJ2-2, is AAGVIQSPRHLIKEKRETATLKCYPIPRHDTVYWYQQGPGQDPQFLISFYEKMQSDKGSIPDRFSAQQFSDYHSELNMSSLELGDSALYFCASRRTMNTGELFFGEGSRLTVL.